Listed below are T cell receptor beta chains from one sample, sequenced in a study of T cell responses to AZD1222 COVID-19 vaccine. The table came from immunoSEQ multiplex PCR; TCRdb's copy has only in-frame clones and leaves some out. Altogether some 96,000 clones are present, approximately 90% being singletons, with the ten largest covering around 15%. This specimen consisted of peripheral blood, obtained on day 0 of AZD1222 vaccination. All receptors come from an adult in good health. Both conserved end residues are part of each CDR3. D genes are given only for firm matches. Expanded clones are given a class, and other clones once, few, many or no size at all.

D,V,size,J,CDR3,DNA
TRBD1,TRBV5-1,NA,TRBJ1-6,CASSLARQGRNSPLHF,TGCGCCAGCAGCTTGGCCCGACAGGGCAGGAATTCACCCCTCCACTTT
NA,TRBV6-5,NA,TRBJ1-3,CASKRAGGNTIYF,TGTGCCAGCAAGAGGGCAGGAGGAAACACCATATATTTT
TRBD1,TRBV28,NA,TRBJ2-7,CASSIPSGQNYEQYF,TGTGCCAGCAGTATACCCTCGGGACAGAACTACGAGCAGTACTTC
TRBD1,TRBV6-2/TRBV6-3,NA,TRBJ1-1,CASSLRQGRGNTEAFF,TGTGCCAGCAGTTTACGACAGGGGAGGGGGAACACTGAAGCTTTCTTT
NA,TRBV24-1,once,TRBJ1-5,CATSARSNQPQHF,TGTGCCACCAGTGCCAGAAGCAATCAGCCCCAGCATTTT
NA,TRBV25-1,NA,TRBJ2-2,CASSQGGFSGELFF,TGTGCCAGCAGTCAGGGGGGGTTTTCCGGGGAGCTGTTTTTT
TRBD2,TRBV24-1,NA,TRBJ2-1,CATSDLINGGASNEQFF,TGTGCCACCAGTGATTTGATAAACGGGGGGGCCTCCAATGAGCAGTTCTTC
NA,TRBV5-1,NA,TRBJ1-6,CASSSGGHISNSPLHF,TGCGCCAGCAGCTCTGGGGGACATATCTCCAATTCACCCCTCCACTTT
TRBD1,TRBV30,NA,TRBJ1-2,CAWSDRTGGYYGYTF,TGTGCCTGGAGTGATCGGACAGGGGGCTACTATGGCTACACCTTC
NA,TRBV21-1,NA,TRBJ2-3,CASSKGTGGASWTTGREQDTQYF,TGTGCCAGCAGCAAAGGGACAGGGGGCGCATCGTGGACAACAGGGCGGGAACAAGATACGCAGTATTTT
TRBD2,TRBV4-2,NA,TRBJ2-5,CASSQDGIAGDQETQYF,TGTGCCAGCAGCCAAGATGGGATAGCGGGGGACCAAGAGACCCAGTACTTC
NA,TRBV20-1,NA,TRBJ2-2,CSARRTGELFF,TGCAGTGCTCGGCGCACCGGGGAGCTGTTTTTT
NA,TRBV15,NA,TRBJ1-4,CATSRGFIGGSTNEKLFF,TGTGCCACCAGCAGAGGCTTTATAGGGGGGTCAACTAATGAAAAACTGTTTTTT
NA,TRBV11-2,NA,TRBJ1-6,CASSLGNSNSPLHF,TGTGCCAGCAGCTTAGGGAACTCAAATTCACCCCTCCACTTT
NA,TRBV5-5,once,TRBJ2-3,CASSLSGSTDTQYF,TGTGCCAGCAGCCTTAGCGGTAGCACAGATACGCAGTATTTT
TRBD1,TRBV18,NA,TRBJ1-2,CASSQGTDVYGYTF,TGTGCCAGCTCACAGGGGACAGACGTCTATGGCTACACCTTC
TRBD2,TRBV11-3,NA,TRBJ2-7,CASSPLAGGSYEQYF,TGTGCCAGCAGCCCTCTAGCGGGAGGGAGCTACGAGCAGTACTTC
NA,TRBV30,NA,TRBJ2-7,CAATLAYEQYF,TGTGCCGCAACATTGGCTTACGAGCAGTACTTC
NA,TRBV28,NA,TRBJ2-7,CASRGLDAQLTSGFYEQYF,TGTGCCAGCAGGGGGTTGGACGCTCAATTGACGTCGGGTTTCTACGAGCAGTACTTC
NA,TRBV11-3,NA,TRBJ1-1,CASSLGGSRGRRVTEAFF,TGTGCCAGCAGCTTAGGGGGGAGCAGAGGTAGAAGGGTCACTGAAGCTTTCTTT
NA,TRBV5-5,NA,TRBJ2-3,CASSLTGRTDTQYF,TGTGCCAGCAGCTTGACCGGACGCACAGATACGCAGTATTTT
NA,TRBV12-3/TRBV12-4,NA,TRBJ1-1,CASSLRGGSAFF,TGTGCCAGCAGTTTAAGGGGGGGCTCTGCTTTCTTT
NA,TRBV5-6,NA,TRBJ2-7,CASSFFTGLTLTYEQYF,TGTGCCAGCAGCTTTTTTACGGGACTCACTCTAACCTACGAGCAGTACTTC
NA,TRBV10-3,NA,TRBJ2-7,CAISQKGYEQYF,TGTGCCATCAGTCAAAAGGGCTACGAGCAGTACTTC
NA,TRBV5-1,NA,TRBJ1-3,CASSLEGNPGNTIYF,TGCGCCAGCAGCTTGGAGGGAAATCCTGGAAACACCATATATTTT
NA,TRBV2,NA,TRBJ2-4,CASSPGTRGSSKNIQYF,TGTGCCAGCAGTCCAGGGACAAGGGGCTCGTCCAAAAACATTCAGTACTTC
TRBD1,TRBV27,NA,TRBJ1-5,CASSLKGQGAHQPQHF,TGTGCCAGCAGTCTCAAGGGACAGGGGGCTCATCAGCCCCAGCATTTT
NA,TRBV18,NA,TRBJ1-1,CASSPWARQNTEAFF,TGTGCCAGCTCACCTTGGGCCAGACAAAACACTGAAGCTTTCTTT